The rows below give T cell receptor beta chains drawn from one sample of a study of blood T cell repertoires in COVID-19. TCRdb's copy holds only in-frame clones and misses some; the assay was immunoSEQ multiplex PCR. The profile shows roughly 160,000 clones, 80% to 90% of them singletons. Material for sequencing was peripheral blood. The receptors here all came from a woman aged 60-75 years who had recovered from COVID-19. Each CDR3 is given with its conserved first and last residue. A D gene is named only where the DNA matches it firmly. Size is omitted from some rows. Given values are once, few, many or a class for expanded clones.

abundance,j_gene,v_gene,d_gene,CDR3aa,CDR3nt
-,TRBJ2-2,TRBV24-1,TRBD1,CATSVQDRGAPGELFF,TGTGCCACCAGTGTTCAGGACAGGGGGGCTCCCGGGGAGCTGTTTTTT
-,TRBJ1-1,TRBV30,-,CAWSPNRDRTAGAAFF,TGTGCCTGGAGTCCCAACCGCGACAGGACGGCCGGCGCGGCTTTCTTT
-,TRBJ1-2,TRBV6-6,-,CASSVQGGSGYTF,TGTGCCAGCAGTGTACAAGGAGGAAGTGGCTACACCTTC
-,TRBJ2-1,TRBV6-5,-,CALNQTENNEQFF,TGTGCCTTAAACCAGACAGAAAACAATGAGCAGTTCTTC
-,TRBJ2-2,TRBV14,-,CASSLQRNTGELFF,TGTGCCAGCAGCCTACAAAGGAACACCGGGGAGCTGTTTTTT
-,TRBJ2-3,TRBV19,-,CASSLLYPAYTQYF,TGTGCCAGTAGCCTACTATACCCCGCCTATACGCAGTATTTT
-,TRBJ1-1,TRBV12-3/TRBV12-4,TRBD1,CASSRQGTEAFF,TGTGCCAGCAGTCGACAGGGGACTGAAGCTTTCTTT
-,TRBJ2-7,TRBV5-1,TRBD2,CASKEGGLAGDEQYF,TGCGCCAGCAAGGAAGGGGGACTAGCGGGGGACGAGCAGTACTTC
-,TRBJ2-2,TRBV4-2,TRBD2,CASSQGLAGAANTGELFF,TGTGCCAGCAGCCAAGGACTAGCGGGGGCTGCGAACACCGGGGAGCTGTTTTTT
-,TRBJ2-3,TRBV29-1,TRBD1,CSGGGQGGAQGDTQYF,TGCAGCGGCGGCGGACAGGGAGGAGCCCAAGGAGATACGCAGTATTTT
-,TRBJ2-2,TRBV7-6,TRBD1,CASSLEQGVTGELFF,TGTGCCAGCAGCTTAGAACAGGGGGTCACCGGGGAGCTGTTTTTT
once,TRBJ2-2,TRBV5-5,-,CASSLAGWDTGELFF,TGTGCCAGCAGCTTGGCAGGGTGGGACACCGGGGAGCTGTTTTTT
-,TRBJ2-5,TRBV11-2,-,CASSRSGETQYF,TGTGCCAGCAGCAGATCGGGGGAGACCCAGTACTTC
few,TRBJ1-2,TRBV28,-,CASWQGPGYGYTF,TGTGCCAGTTGGCAGGGTCCCGGCTATGGCTACACCTTC
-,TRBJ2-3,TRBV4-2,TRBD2,CASSQDIGGLAVVTDTQYF,TGTGCCAGCAGCCAAGATATCGGAGGACTAGCGGTAGTCACAGATACGCAGTATTTT
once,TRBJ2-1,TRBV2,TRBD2,CASSERLAANEQFF,TGTGCCAGCAGTGAACGGCTAGCGGCGAATGAGCAGTTCTTC
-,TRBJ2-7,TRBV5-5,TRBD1,CASSLWGQGAREQYF,TGTGCCAGCAGCTTATGGGGACAGGGGGCAAGGGAGCAGTACTTC
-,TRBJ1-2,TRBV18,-,CASSPGSGDYGYTF,TGTGCCAGCTCACCAGGTTCAGGGGACTATGGCTACACCTTC
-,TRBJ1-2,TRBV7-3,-,CASSLSPDNYGYTF,TGTGCCAGCAGCTTAAGTCCAGATAACTATGGCTACACCTTC
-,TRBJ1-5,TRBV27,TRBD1,CASSSRDRYSNQPQHF,TGTGCCAGCAGTTCCCGGGACAGGTATAGCAATCAGCCCCAGCATTTT
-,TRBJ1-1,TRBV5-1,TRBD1,CASSGTGGEAFF,TGCGCCAGCAGCGGGACAGGAGGTGAAGCTTTCTTT
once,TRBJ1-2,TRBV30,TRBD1,CAWSSQTGGLGGYTF,TGTGCCTGGAGTTCCCAGACAGGGGGGCTCGGTGGCTACACCTTC
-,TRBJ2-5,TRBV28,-,CASSLGGGRETQYF,TGTGCCAGCAGTTTAGGGGGGGGCCGAGAGACCCAGTACTTC
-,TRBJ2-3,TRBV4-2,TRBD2,CASSQTSGVADTQYF,TGTGCCAGCAGCCAAACTAGCGGGGTAGCAGATACGCAGTATTTT
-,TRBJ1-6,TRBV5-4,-,CASSSPTGRSPLHF,TGTGCCAGCAGCTCTCCGACAGGTAGATCACCCCTCCACTTT
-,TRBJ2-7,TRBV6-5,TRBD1,CASTYPTGGGYEQYF,TGTGCCAGCACCTATCCCACAGGGGGCGGCTACGAGCAGTACTTC
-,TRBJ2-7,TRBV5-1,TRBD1,CASSLDREHEQYF,TGCGCCAGCAGCTTAGACAGGGAGCACGAGCAGTACTTC
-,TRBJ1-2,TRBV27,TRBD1,CASSDRGGYTF,TGTGCCAGCAGCGACAGGGGAGGCTACACCTTC
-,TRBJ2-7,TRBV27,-,CASKGSMRGYEQYF,TGTGCCAGCAAAGGATCGATGAGAGGCTACGAGCAGTACTTC
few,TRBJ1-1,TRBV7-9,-,CASSLQGNTEAFF,TGTGCCAGCAGCTTACAGGGAAACACTGAAGCTTTCTTT
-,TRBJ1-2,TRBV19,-,CASSMLQGYGYTF,TGTGCCAGTAGTATGTTACAGGGCTATGGCTACACCTTC
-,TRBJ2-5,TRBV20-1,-,CSARAGETQYF,TGCAGTGCTAGGGCCGGGGAGACCCAGTACTTC
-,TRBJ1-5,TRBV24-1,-,CATSDYNINQPQHF,TGTGCCACCAGTGATTATAACATCAATCAGCCCCAGCATTTT
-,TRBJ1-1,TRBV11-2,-,CASSLQSERTEAFF,TGTGCCAGCAGCTTACAGTCGGAGAGAACTGAAGCTTTCTTT
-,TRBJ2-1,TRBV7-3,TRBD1,CASSRQGEDEQFF,TGTGCCAGCAGCCGACAGGGAGAGGATGAGCAGTTCTTC
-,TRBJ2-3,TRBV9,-,CASSVEGGGLPDTQYF,TGTGCCAGCAGCGTAGAAGGCGGGGGCCTGCCAGATACGCAGTATTTT
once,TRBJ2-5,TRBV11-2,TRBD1,CASSIGTGQETQYF,TGTGCCAGCAGCATTGGGACAGGGCAAGAGACCCAGTACTTC
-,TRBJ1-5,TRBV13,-,CASSLGGGAQSQPQHF,TGTGCCAGCAGCTTAGGAGGAGGGGCGCAAAGCCAGCCCCAGCATTTT
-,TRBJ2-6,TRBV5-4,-,CASSLGQGLASGANVLTF,TGTGCCAGCAGCTTGGGGCAGGGGCTAGCTTCTGGGGCCAACGTCCTGACTTTC
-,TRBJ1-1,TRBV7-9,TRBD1,CASGRQGGYTEAFF,TGTGCCAGCGGCCGACAGGGAGGCTACACTGAAGCTTTCTTT
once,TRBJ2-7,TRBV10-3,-,CAISENSNEQYF,TGTGCCATCAGTGAGAATAGCAACGAGCAGTACTTC
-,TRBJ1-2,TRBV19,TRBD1,CASSLGTGIGVAAGYTF,TGTGCCAGTAGCCTAGGGACAGGAATTGGGGTTGCAGCTGGCTACACCTTC
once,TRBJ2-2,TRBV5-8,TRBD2,CASSRTTSGNGELFF,TGTGCCAGCAGCCGAACGACTAGCGGGAACGGGGAGCTGTTTTTT
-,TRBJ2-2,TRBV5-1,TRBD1,CASSAGTGTGELFF,TGCGCCAGCAGCGCCGGGACAGGGACCGGGGAGCTGTTTTTT
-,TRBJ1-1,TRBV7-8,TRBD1,CASSHGPDRVNTEAFF,TGTGCCAGCAGCCATGGGCCTGACAGGGTGAACACTGAAGCTTTCTTT
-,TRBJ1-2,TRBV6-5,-,CASRPTGTYGYTF,TGTGCCAGCAGACCGACGGGAACCTATGGCTACACCTTC
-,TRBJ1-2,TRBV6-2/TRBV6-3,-,CASSALSGYTF,TGTGCCAGCAGTGCCCTTAGTGGCTACACCTTC